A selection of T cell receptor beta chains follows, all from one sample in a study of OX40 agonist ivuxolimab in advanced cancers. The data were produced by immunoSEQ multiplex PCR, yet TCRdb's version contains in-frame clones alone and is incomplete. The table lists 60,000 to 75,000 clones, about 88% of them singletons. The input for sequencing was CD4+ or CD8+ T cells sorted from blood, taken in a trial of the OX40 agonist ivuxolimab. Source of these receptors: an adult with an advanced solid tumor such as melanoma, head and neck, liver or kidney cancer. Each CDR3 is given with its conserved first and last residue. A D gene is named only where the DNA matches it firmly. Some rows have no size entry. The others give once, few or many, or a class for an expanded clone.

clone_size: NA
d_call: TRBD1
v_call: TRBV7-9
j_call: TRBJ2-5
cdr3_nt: TGTGCCAGCAGCCCCCAGGGGGTCGGGGAGACCCAGTACTTC
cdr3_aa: CASSPQGVGETQYF

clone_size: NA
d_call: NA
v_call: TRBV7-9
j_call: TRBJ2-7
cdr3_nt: TGTGCCAGCAGCTTAGGGGCAGGCCCGGACGAGCAGTACTTC
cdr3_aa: CASSLGAGPDEQYF

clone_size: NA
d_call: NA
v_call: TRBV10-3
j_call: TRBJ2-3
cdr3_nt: TGTGCCATCAGAGGGGCGTTCACCACAGATACGCAGTATTTT
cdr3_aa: CAIRGAFTTDTQYF

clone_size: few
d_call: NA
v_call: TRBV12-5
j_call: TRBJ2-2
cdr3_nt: TGTGCTAGTGGTCCCTCGGAGGGGAGGGAGCTGTTTTTT
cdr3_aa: CASGPSEGRELFF

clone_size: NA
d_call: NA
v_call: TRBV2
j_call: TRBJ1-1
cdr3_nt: TGTGCCAGCAGGGAGAGCGCCTTGAACACTGAAGCTTTCTTT
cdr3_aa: CASRESALNTEAFF

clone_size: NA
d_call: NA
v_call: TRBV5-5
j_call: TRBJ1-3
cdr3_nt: TGTGCCAGCAGCTTGGACCCAGGGGCTGGAAACACCATATATTTT
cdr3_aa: CASSLDPGAGNTIYF

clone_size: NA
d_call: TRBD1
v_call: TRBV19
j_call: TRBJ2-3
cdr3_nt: TGTGCCAGTACCATGGAGACAGGGTTCGTCACAGATACGCAGTATTTT
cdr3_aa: CASTMETGFVTDTQYF

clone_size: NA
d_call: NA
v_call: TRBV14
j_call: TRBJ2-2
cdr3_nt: TGTGCCAGCAGCCATCACAGACAGGCCACCGGGGAGCTGTTTTTT
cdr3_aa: CASSHHRQATGELFF

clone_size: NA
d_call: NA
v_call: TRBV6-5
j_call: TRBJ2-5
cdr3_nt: TGTGCCAGCAGTAATTACGGGGGAGAGACCCAGTACTTC
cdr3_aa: CASSNYGGETQYF

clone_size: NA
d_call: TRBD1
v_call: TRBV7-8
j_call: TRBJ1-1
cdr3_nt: TGTGCCAGCAGCCAGAACAGGGGGGAAGCTTTCTTT
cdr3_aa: CASSQNRGEAFF

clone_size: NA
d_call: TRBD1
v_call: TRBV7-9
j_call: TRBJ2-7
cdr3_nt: TGTGCCAGCAGCTTAGGACAGGGGGCCTACGAGCAGTACTTC
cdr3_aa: CASSLGQGAYEQYF

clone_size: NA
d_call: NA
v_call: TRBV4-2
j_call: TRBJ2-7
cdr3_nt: TGTGCCAGCAGCCAAGGTGAGGTGCAGTACTTC
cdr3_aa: CASSQGEVQYF

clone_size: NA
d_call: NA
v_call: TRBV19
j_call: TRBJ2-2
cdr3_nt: TGTGCCACACAAGGGCCCTTGAGGCCCGGGGAGCTGTTTTTT
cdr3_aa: CATQGPLRPGELFF

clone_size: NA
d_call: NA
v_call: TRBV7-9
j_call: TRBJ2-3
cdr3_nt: TGTGCCAGCAGCTTAGGGGCCAGGGGACGGAGCACAGATACGCAGTATTTT
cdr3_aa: CASSLGARGRSTDTQYF

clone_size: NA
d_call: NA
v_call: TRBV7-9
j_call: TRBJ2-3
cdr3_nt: TGTGCCAGCAGCTTAGGAACTAGCACAGATACGCAGTATTTT
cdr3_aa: CASSLGTSTDTQYF

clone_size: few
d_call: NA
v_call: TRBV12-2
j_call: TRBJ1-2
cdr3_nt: TGTGCAAGTCGCTTAGACGGGCAGGGGGACAACTATGGCTACACCTTC
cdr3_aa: CASRLDGQGDNYGYTF

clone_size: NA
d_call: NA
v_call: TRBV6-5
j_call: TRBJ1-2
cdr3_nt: TGTGCCAGCGGGTCCCGGGGCTATGGCTACACCTTC
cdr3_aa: CASGSRGYGYTF

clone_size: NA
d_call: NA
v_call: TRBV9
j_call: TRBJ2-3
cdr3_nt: TGTGCCAGCAGCGTAGAAGGCAGTACAGATACGCAGTATTTT
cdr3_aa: CASSVEGSTDTQYF

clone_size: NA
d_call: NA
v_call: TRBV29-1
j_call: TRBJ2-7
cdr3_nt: TGCAGCGTTGAAAGGACTCCACGGGGCGAGCAGTACTTC
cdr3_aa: CSVERTPRGEQYF

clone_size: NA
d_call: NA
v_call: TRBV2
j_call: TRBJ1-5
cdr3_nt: TGTGCCAGCAACAGGGTCGATCAGCCCCAGCATTTT
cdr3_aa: CASNRVDQPQHF

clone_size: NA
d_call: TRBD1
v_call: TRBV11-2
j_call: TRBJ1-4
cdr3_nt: TGTGCCAGCAGCTTCGGGACAGGGACTGAAAAACTGTTTTTT
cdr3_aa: CASSFGTGTEKLFF

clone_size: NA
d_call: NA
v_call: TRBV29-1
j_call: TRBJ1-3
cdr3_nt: TGCAGCGCCTCCGGGGCAGGGACTGGAAACACCATATATTTT
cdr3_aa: CSASGAGTGNTIYF

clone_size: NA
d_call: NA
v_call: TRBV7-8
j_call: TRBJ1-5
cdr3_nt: TGTGCCAGCAGCTCCCATAGAAGGCAGGATCCTAATCAGCCCCAGCATTTT
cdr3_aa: CASSSHRRQDPNQPQHF

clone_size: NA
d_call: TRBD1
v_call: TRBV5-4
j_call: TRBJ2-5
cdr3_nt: TGTGCCAGCAGCTTGGGGACGGACAGGGGGCCAGAGACCCAGTACTTC
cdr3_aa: CASSLGTDRGPETQYF

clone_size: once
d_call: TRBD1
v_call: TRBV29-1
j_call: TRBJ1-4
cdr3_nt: TGCAGCGTTGAGAGGGACAGGGGGGAAAAACTGTTTTTT
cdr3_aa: CSVERDRGEKLFF